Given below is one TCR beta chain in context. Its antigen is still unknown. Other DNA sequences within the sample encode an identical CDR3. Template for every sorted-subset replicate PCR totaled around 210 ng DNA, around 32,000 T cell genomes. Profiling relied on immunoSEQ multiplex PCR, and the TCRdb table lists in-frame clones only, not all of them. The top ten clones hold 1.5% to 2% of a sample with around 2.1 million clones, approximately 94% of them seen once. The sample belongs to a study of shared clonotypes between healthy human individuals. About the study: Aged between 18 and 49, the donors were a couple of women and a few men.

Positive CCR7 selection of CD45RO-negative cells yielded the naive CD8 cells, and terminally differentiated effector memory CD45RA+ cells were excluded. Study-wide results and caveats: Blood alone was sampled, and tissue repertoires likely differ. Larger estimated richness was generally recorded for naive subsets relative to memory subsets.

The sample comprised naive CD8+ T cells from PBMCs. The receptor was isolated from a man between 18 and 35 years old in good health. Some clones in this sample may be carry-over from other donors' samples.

For the CDR3, the DNA is TGTGCCAGCAGTCGGCCGGGACAGGGCTACGAGCAGTACTTC. Its protein product is CASSRPGQGYEQYF. The chain is built from TRBV7-9 and TRBJ2-7; 9 bases fit TRBD1. Germline values: CDR1 SEHNR, CDR2 FQNEAQ (reference sequence). V was pared by 6 bases and J by 3 bases, with 6 bases of the junction left unmatched. The CDR3 extends over 14 amino acids.